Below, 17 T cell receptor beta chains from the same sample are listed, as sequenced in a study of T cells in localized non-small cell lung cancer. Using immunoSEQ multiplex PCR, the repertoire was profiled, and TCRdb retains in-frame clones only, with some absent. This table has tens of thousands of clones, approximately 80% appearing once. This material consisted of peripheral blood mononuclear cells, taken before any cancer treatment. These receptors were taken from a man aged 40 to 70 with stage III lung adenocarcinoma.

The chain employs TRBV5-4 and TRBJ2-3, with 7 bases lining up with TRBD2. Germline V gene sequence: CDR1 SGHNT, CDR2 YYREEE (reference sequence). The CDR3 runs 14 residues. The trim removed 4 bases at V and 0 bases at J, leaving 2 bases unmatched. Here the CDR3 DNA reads TGTGCCAGCAGCGGCGGGGGTAGCACAGATACGCAGTATTTT. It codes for CASSGGGSTDTQYF.

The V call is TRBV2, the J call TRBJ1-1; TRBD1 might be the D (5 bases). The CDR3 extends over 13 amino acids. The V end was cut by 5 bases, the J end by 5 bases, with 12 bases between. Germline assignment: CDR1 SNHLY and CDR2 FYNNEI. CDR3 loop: CASSFTGGTEAFF. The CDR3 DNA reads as TGTGCCAGCAGTTTTACGGGGGGGACTGAAGCTTTCTTT.

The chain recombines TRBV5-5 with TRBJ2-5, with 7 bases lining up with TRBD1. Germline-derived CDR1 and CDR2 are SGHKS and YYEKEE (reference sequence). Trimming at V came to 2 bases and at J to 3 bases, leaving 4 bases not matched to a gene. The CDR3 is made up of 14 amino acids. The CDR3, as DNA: TGTGCCAGCAGCTTAGCCGGGACAGAAGAGACCCAGTACTTC. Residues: CASSLAGTEETQYF.

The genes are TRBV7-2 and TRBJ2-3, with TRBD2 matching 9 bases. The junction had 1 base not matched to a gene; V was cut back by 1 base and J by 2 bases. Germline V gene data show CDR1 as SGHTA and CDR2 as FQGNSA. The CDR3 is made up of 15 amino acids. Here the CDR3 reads CASSLEGLATDTQYF. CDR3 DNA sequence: TGTGCCAGCAGCTTAGAGGGACTAGCCACAGATACGCAGTATTTT. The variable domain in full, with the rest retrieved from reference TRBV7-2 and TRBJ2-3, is GAGVSQSPSNKVTEKGKDVELRCDPISGHTALYWYRQSLGQGLEFLIYFQGNSAPDKSGLPSDRFSAERTGGSVSTLTIQRTQQEDSAVYLCASSLEGLATDTQYFGPGTRLTVL.

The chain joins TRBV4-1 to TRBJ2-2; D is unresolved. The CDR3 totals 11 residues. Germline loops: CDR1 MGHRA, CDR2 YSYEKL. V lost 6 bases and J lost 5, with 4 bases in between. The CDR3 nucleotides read TGCGCCAGCAGTGGTACCGGGGAGCTGTTTTTT. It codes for CASSGTGELFF.

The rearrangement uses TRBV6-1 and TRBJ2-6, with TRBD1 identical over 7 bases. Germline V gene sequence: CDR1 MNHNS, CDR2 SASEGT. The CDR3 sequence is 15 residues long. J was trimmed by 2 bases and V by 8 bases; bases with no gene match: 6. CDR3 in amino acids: CASDRALAGANVLTF. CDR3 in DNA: TGTGCCAGCGACAGGGCCTTAGCTGGGGCCAACGTCCTGACTTTC.

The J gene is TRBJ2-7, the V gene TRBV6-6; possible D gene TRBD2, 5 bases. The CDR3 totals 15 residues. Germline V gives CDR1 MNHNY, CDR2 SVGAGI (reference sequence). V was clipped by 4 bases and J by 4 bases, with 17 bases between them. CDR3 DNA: TGTGCCAGCAGTTCCTTCCGATCAACGGGGTACGAGCAGTACTTC. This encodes CASSSFRSTGYEQYF.

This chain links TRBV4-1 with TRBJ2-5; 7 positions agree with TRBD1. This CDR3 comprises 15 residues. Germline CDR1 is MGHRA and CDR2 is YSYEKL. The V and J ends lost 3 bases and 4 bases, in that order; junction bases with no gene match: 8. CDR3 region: CASSHQDRVGETQYF. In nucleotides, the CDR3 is TGCGCCAGCAGCCATCAAGACAGGGTTGGAGAGACCCAGTACTTC.

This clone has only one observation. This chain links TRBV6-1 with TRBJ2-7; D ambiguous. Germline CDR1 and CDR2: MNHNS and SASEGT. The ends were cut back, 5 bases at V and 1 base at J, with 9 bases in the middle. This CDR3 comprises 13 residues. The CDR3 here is CASSFDRSYEQYF. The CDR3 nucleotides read TGTGCCAGCAGTTTCGACCGGTCCTACGAGCAGTACTTC.

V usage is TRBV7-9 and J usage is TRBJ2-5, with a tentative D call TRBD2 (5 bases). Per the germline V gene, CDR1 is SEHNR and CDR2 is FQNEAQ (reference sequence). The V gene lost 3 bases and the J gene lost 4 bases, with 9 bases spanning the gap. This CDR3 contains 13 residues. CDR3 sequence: CASSFGVRETQYF. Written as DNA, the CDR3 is TGTGCCAGCAGCTTCGGGGTGCGAGAGACCCAGTACTTC.

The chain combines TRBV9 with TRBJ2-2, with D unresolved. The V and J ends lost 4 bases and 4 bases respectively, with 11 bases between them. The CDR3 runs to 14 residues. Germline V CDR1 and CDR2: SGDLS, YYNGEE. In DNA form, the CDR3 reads TGTGCCAGCAGCTCCCGATACCTCACCGGGGAGCTGTTTTTT. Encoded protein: CASSSRYLTGELFF.

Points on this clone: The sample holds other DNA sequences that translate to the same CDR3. The CDR3 DNA sequence: TGTGCCAGCAGCTTAGCTAGTTACGGCGGGGAGCTGTTTTTT. Translating it yields CASSLASYGGELFF. V is TRBV7-6 and J is TRBJ2-2; the D is unclear. V was cut by 0 bases and J by 7 bases, with 9 bases left in between. This CDR3 has 14 amino acids. The germline CDR1 and CDR2 sequences are SGHVS and FNYEAQ.

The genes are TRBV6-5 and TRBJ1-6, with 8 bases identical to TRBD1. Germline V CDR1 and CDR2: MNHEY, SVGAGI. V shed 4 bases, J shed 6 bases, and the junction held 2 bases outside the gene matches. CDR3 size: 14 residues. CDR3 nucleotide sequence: TGTGCCAGCAGTTGGGACAGGTTTAATTCACCCCTCCACTTT. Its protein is CASSWDRFNSPLHF.

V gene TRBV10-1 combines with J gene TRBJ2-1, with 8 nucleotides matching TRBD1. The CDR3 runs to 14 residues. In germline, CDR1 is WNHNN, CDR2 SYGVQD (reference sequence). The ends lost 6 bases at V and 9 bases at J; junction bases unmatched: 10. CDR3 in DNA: TGCGCCAGCAGCTCCGGACAGGGAACGGGTGAGCAGTTCTTC. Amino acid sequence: CASSSGQGTGEQFF.

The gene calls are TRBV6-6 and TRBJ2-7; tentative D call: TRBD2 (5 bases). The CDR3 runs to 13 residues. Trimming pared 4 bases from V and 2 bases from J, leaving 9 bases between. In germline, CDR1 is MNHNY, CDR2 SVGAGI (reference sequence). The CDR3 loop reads CASSSPGTYEQYF. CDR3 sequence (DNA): TGTGCCAGCAGTTCTCCGGGAACCTACGAGCAGTACTTC.

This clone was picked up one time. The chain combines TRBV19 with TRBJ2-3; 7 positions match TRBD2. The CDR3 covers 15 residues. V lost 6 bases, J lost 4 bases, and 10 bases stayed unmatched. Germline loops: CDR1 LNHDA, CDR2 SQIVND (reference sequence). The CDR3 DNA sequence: TGTGCCAGTAGAGGAGCCGGGACTACCTCAGATACGCAGTATTTT. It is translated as CASRGAGTTSDTQYF.

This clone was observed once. CDR3 DNA: TGTGCCAGCAGTTACGGAGGGGGAGAGGCGTACTTC. Its translation: CASSYGGGEAYF. V gene TRBV6-5 combines with J gene TRBJ2-5, with D perhaps TRBD1 or TRBD2 (6 bases each). CDR1 is MNHEY and CDR2 is SVGAGI in the germline V gene. V was shortened by 2 bases and J by 13 bases, with 14 bases between the two germline ends. The CDR3 spans 12 residues.